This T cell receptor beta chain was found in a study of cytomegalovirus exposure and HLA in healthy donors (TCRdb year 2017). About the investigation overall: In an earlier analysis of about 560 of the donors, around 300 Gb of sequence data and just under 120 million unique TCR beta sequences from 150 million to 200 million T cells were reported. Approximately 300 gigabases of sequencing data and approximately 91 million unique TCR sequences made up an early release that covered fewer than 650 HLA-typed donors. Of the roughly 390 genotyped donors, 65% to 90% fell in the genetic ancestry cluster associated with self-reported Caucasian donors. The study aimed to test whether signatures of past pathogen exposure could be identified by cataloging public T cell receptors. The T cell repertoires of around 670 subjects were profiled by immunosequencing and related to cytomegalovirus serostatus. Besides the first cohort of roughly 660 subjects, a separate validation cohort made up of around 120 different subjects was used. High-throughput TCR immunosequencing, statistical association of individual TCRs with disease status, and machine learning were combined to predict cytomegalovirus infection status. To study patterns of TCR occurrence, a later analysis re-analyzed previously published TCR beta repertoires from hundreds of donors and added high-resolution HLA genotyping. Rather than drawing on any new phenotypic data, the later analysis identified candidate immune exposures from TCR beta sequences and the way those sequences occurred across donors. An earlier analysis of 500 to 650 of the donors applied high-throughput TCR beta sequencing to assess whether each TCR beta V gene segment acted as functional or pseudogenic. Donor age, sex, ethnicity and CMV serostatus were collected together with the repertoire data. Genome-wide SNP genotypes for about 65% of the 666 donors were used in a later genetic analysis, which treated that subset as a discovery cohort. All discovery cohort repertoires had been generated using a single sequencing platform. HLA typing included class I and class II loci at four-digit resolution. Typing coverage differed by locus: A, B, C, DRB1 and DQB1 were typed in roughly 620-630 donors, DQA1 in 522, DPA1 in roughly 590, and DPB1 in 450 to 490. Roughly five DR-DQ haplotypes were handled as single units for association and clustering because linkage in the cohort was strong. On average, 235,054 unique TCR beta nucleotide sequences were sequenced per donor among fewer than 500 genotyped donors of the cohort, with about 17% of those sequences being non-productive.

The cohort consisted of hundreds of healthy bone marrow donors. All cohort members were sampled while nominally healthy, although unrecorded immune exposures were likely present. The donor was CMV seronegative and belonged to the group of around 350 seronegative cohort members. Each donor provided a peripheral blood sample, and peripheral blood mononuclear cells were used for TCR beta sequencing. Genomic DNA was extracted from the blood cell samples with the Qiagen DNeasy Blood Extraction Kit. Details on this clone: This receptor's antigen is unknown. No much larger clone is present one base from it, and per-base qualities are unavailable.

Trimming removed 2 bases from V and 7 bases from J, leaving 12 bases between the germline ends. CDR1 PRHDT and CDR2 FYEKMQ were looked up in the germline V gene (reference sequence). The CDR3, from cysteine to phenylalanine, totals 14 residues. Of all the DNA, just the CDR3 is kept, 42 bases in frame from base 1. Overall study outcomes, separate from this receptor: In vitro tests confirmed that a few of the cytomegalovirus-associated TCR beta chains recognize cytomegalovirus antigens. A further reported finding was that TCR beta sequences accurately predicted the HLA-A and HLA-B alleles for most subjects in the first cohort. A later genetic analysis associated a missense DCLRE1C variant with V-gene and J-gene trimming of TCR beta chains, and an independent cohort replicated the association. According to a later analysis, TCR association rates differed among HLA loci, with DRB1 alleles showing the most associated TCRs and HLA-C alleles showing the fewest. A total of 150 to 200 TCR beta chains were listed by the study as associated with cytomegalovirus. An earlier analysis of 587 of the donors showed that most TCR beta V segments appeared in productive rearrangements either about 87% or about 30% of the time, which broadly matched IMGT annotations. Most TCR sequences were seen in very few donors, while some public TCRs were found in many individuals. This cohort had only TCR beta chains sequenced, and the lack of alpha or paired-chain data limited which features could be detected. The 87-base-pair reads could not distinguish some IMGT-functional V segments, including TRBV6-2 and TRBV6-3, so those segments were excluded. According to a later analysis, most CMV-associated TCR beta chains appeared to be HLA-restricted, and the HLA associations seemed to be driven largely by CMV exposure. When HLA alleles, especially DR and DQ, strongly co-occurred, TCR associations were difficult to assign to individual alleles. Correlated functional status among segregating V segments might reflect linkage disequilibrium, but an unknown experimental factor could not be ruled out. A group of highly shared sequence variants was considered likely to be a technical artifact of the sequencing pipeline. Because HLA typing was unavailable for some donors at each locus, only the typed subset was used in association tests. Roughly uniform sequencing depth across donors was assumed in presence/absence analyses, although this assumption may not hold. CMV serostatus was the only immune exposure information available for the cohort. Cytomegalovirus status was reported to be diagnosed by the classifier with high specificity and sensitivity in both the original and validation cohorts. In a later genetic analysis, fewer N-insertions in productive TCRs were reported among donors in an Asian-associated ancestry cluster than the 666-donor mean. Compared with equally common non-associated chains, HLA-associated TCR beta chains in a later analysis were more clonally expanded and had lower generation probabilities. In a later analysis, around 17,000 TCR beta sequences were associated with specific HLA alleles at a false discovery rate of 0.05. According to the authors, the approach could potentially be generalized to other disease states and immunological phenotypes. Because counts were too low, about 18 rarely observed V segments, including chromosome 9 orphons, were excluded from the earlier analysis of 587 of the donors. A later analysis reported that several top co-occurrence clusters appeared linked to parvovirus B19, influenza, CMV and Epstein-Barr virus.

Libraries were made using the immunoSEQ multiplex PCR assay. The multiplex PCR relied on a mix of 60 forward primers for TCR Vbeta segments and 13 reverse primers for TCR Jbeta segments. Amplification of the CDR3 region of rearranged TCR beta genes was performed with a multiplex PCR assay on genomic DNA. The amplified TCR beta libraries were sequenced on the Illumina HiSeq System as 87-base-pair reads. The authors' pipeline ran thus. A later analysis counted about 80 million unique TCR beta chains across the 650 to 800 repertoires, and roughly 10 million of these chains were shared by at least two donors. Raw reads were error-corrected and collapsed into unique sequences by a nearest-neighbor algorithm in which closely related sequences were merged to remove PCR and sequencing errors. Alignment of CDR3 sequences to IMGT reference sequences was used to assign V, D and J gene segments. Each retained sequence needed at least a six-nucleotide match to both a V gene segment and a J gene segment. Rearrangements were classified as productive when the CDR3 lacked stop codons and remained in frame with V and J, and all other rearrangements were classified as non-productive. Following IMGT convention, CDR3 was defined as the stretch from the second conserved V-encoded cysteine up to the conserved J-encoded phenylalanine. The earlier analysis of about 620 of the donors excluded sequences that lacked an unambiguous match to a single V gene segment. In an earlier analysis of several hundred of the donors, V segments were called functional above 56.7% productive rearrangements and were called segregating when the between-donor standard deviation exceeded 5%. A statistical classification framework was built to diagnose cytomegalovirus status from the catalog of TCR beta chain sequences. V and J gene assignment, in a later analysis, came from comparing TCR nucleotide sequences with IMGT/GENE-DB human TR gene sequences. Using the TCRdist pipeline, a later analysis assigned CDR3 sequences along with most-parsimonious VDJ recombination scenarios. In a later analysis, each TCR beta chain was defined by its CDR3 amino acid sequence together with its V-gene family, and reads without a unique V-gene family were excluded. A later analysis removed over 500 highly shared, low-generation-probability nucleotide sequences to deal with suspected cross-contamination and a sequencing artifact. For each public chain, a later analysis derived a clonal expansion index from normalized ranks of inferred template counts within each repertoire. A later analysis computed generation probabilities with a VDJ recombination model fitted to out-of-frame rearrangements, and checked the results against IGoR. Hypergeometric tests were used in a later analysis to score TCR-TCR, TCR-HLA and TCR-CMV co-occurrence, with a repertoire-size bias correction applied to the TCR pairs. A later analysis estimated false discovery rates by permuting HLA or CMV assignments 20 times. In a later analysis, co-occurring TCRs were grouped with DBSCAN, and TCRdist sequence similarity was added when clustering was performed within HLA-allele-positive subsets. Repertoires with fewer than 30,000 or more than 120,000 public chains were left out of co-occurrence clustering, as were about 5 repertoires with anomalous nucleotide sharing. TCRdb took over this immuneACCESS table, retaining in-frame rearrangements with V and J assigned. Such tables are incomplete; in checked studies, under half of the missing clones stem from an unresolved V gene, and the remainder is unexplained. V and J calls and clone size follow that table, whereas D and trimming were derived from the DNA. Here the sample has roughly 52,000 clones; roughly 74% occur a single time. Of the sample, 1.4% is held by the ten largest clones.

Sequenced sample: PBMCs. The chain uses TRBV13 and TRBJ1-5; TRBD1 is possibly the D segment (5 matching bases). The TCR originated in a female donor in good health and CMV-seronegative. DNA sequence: TGTGCCAGCAGCTTAAGCAGGGTTAGGCAGCCCCAGCATTTT. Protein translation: CASSLSRVRQPQHF.